This passage covers 17 T cell receptor beta chains from one sample sequenced in a study of T cell changes during pregnancy in multiple sclerosis. The method was immunoSEQ multiplex PCR; TCRdb's version includes in-frame clones alone and lacks a portion of them. The table shows about 46,000 clones, with around nine tenths occurring only once. This specimen consisted of CD4+ T cells from peripheral blood mononuclear cells, obtained in the second trimester of pregnancy. These receptors all stem from a female donor in good health, enrolled as a control in a pregnancy study.

V usage is TRBV2 and J usage is TRBJ2-5; 10 nucleotides match TRBD1. The CDR3 has 14 amino acids. V dropped 6 bases and J dropped 2; count of bases not matched to a gene: 3. In germline, CDR1 is SNHLY, CDR2 FYNNEI. CDR3 loop: CASSRDRGQETQYF. The CDR3 DNA is TGTGCCAGCAGCCGGGACAGGGGTCAAGAGACCCAGTACTTC.

The rearrangement joins TRBV19 to TRBJ2-5, with 15 nucleotides matching TRBD2. V shed 9 bases, J shed 1 base, and the junction held 9 bases outside the gene matches. The length of the CDR3 is 17 residues. Germline-derived CDR1 and CDR2 are LNHDA and SQIVND (reference sequence). CDR3 in DNA: TGTGCCAGCAAAGCCGGGACTAGCGGGGGGCCCCAAGAGACCCAGTACTTC. As protein: CASKAGTSGGPQETQYF.

The rearrangement joins TRBV5-1 to TRBJ2-5; TRBD2 agrees at 10 bases. V shed 0 bases, J shed 5 bases, and the junction held 7 bases outside the gene matches. The CDR3 length is 16 residues. CDR1 is SGHRS, CDR2 YFSETQ, per germline. This chain's CDR3 is CASSLGTSGAPETQYF. CDR3 bases: TGCGCCAGCAGCTTGGGTACTAGCGGGGCGCCGGAGACCCAGTACTTC.

This chain connects TRBV14 to TRBJ2-2; 7 bases line up with TRBD1. The V and J ends lost 2 bases and 4 bases, in that order; junction bases with no gene match: 7. CDR3 size: 16 residues. Germline loops: CDR1 SGHDN, CDR2 FVKESK. CDR3 in DNA: TGTGCCAGCAGCCAAATACAGGGGCGACTCACCGGGGAGCTGTTTTTT. Its protein is CASSQIQGRLTGELFF.

Notes on this clone: The germline gene is not matched at one end of the junction; a read error may be the cause. DNA of the CDR3: TGCGCCAGCAGACTGGAAGGTTACACCGGGGGGCTGTTTTTT. The encoded protein is CASRLEGYTGGLFF. The J gene is TRBJ2-2, the V gene TRBV5-1; weak D call: TRBD2 (6 bases). The CDR3 has 14 amino acids. Germline V lookup: CDR1 SGHRS, CDR2 YFSETQ.

This chain links TRBV9 with TRBJ1-2; D is ambiguous. Germline CDR1 reads SGDLS; CDR2 reads YYNGEE. The V and J ends lost 1 base and 8 bases respectively, with 6 bases between them. CDR3 length: 11 amino acids. CDR3 coding DNA: TGTGCCAGCAGCGTATCGCGCGGCTACACCTTC. This sequence encodes CASSVSRGYTF.

This clone came up once. The chain combines TRBV6-1 with TRBJ1-5; D is possibly TRBD1 (5 bases). V lost 2 bases to trimming and J lost 7 bases, with 12 bases between them. The germline V gene has CDR1 MNHNS and CDR2 SASEGT. The CDR3 consists of 14 residues. The CDR3 loop reads CASSESGGRQPQHF. CDR3 DNA: TGTGCCAGCAGTGAATCGGGGGGAAGGCAGCCCCAGCATTTT.

In nucleotides, the CDR3 is TGTGCCAGCAGCTCCCCAGGGAACAATGAGCAGTTCTTC. This sequence encodes CASSSPGNNEQFF. This chain joins TRBV5-4 and TRBJ2-1, with D possibly being TRBD1 (5 bases). V lost 3 bases to trimming and J lost 5 bases, with 9 bases between them. The germline CDR1 and CDR2 sequences are SGHNT and YYREEE (reference sequence). The CDR3 runs 13 residues.

The chain couples TRBV28 to TRBJ1-2, with TRBD1 matching over 9 bases. CDR1 MDHEN and CDR2 SYDVKM come from the germline V gene. V trimming: 5 bases; J trimming: 5 bases; junction bases outside the gene matches: 12. The CDR3 runs 16 residues. CDR3 nucleotide sequence: TGTGCCAGCAGTGCCGGGACAGGGCTTTTCGGTTATGGCTACACCTTC. Amino acid sequence: CASSAGTGLFGYGYTF.

This clone was seen more than once but under ten times. The chain recombines TRBV18 with TRBJ1-3; 7 nucleotides align to TRBD1. CDR3 length: 14 residues. In germline, CDR1 is KGHSH, CDR2 LQKENI. Unmatched junction bases numbered 1, after V lost 3 bases and J lost 2 bases. CDR3: CASSPGTAGNTIYF. The CDR3 coding sequence is TGTGCCAGCTCACCGGGGACAGCTGGAAACACCATATATTTT. Full variable domain (outside the CDR3, taken from reference TRBV18 and TRBJ1-3): NAGVMQNPRHLVRRRGQEARLRCSPMKGHSHVYWYRQLPEEGLKFMVYLQKENIIDESGMPKERFSAEFPKEGPSILRIQQVVRGDSAAYFCASSPGTAGNTIYFGEGSWLTVV.

The CDR3 coding sequence is TGTGCCAGCAGCCACACGGACAGGGGGCGATCTCATGGCTACACCTTC. Amino acids: CASSHTDRGRSHGYTF. The chain has TRBV7-9 and TRBJ1-2; 11 bases align to TRBD1. This CDR3 contains 16 residues. J gave up 6 bases and V 5 bases, and 11 bases lay outside the gene matches. The germline V gene encodes CDR1 SEHNR and CDR2 FQNEAQ (reference sequence).

The rearrangement uses TRBV7-6 and TRBJ2-3; 8 nucleotides match TRBD2. Trimming at V came to 5 bases and at J to 5 bases, leaving 12 bases not matched to a gene. CDR1 is SGHVS, CDR2 FNYEAQ, per germline. The CDR3 has 16 residues. The CDR3 reads CASSAQPSLAGDTQYF. As DNA, the CDR3 is TGTGCCAGCAGCGCTCAACCCTCGCTAGCGGGAGATACGCAGTATTTT.

V is TRBV9 and J is TRBJ1-1; perhaps TRBD1 as D (6 bases). The CDR3 is 16 amino acids. The V end lost 3 bases, the J end lost 5 bases, and 20 bases lay between the germline ends. Germline values: CDR1 SGDLS, CDR2 YYNGEE. The CDR3: CASSGITGRGGTEAFF. The CDR3 DNA reads as TGTGCCAGCAGCGGGATCACAGGGAGAGGGGGTACTGAAGCTTTCTTT.

This chain links TRBV10-3 with TRBJ1-6; D unclear. CDR1 and CDR2 from the germline V gene are ENHRY and SYGVKD. This CDR3 contains 14 residues. Trimming pared 4 bases from V and 5 bases from J, leaving 9 bases between. In DNA, the CDR3 is TGTGCCATCAGTGCCGAGGGCAATAATTCACCCCTCCACTTT. Translated: CAISAEGNNSPLHF.

CDR3 loop: CATFLKKGGENNSPLHF. As DNA, the CDR3 is TGTGCCACCTTCTTAAAGAAAGGGGGCGAGAATAATTCACCCCTCCACTTT. The chain joins TRBV27 to TRBJ1-6, with TRBD1 matching 7 bases. The CDR3 consists of 17 residues. With 10 bases clipped from V and 5 bases from J, the junction kept 17 bases outside the gene matches. Germline V lookup: CDR1 MNHEY, CDR2 SMNVEV (reference sequence).

The chain recombines TRBV6-1 with TRBJ2-4; 7 bases match TRBD2. Trimming cost V 3 bases and J 5 bases; bases outside gene matches: 7. This CDR3 has 15 amino acids. Germline loops: CDR1 MNHNS, CDR2 SASEGT. This chain's CDR3 is CASSDPGLYQNIQYF. CDR3 sequence (DNA): TGTGCCAGCAGTGACCCGGGACTATACCAAAACATTCAGTACTTC.

This clone was recorded once. CDR3 bases: TGCGCCAGCAGCCAAGTTATGAGCACTGAAGCTTTCTTT. It encodes CASSQVMSTEAFF. This rearrangement joins TRBV4-3 to TRBJ1-1, with D hard to call. The CDR3 spans 13 residues. In germline, CDR1 is LGHNA, CDR2 YSLEER. The V end was cut by 1 base, the J end by 4 bases, with 7 bases between.